Below, 30 T cell receptor beta chains from the same sample are listed, as sequenced in a study of Ad26.COV2.S vaccination and SARS-CoV-2 variants. Treatment denoted: roughly 18 received Ad26.COV2.S at low or high dose, single or two shots; 5 received placebo; per-sample allocation not given. Repertoires come from day 63 after the first vaccine or placebo injection. Sequencing was performed with immunoSEQ multiplex PCR; in TCRdb, only in-frame clones are kept and a portion is missing. Of about 350,000 clones listed, around 87% are singletons. The sequencing used peripheral blood, collected in a trial of Ad26.COV2.S vaccine versus placebo. The receptors come from a person aged 18-60 years who received the Ad26.COV2.S COVID-19 vaccine or a placebo.

The chain links TRBV7-8 to TRBJ2-6; D is uncertain. The germline CDR1 and CDR2 sequences are SGHVS and FQNEAQ. The V gene lost 9 bases and the J gene lost 3 bases, with 6 bases spanning the gap. This CDR3 is 12 amino acids long. Here the CDR3 reads CASGIGANVLTF. For the CDR3, the DNA is TGTGCCAGTGGGATTGGGGCCAACGTCCTGACTTTC.

V gene TRBV4-2 combines with J gene TRBJ2-7; D possibly uses TRBD1 or TRBD2 (6 bases each). This CDR3 comprises 16 residues. V lost 1 base to trimming and J lost 2 bases, with 15 bases between them. CDR1 is LGHNA, CDR2 YNFKEQ, per germline. The CDR3 protein is CASSQGGLGGPYEQYF. The DNA of the CDR3 is TGTGCCAGCAGCCAAGGGGGCCTGGGGGGCCCCTACGAGCAGTACTTC.

The J gene is TRBJ1-2, the V gene TRBV30, with D perhaps matching TRBD1 (5 bases). Germline loops: CDR1 GTSNPN, CDR2 SVGIG (reference sequence). CDR3 length: 13 residues. V lost 3 bases and J lost 2, with 10 bases in between. The CDR3 protein is CAWREQGNYGYTF. As DNA, the CDR3 is TGTGCCTGGAGGGAGCAGGGCAACTATGGCTACACCTTC.

V is TRBV3-1 (or the pseudogene TRBV3-2) and J is TRBJ2-1; 9 bases align to TRBD1. Germline V gene sequence: CDR1 LGHDT, CDR2 YNNKEL (reference sequence). V lost 2 bases to trimming and J lost 5 bases; unmatched junction nucleotides: 7. The CDR3 sequence is 16 residues long. Here the CDR3 DNA reads TGTGCCAGCAGCCAACTGAGGGACAGGGCTCACAATGAGCAGTTCTTC. It codes for CASSQLRDRAHNEQFF.

This chain joins TRBV27 and TRBJ1-5; TRBD1 is a possible D gene (5 bases). The CDR3 is 14 residues long. Germline CDR1 MNHEY, CDR2 SMNVEV (reference sequence). V lost 0 bases to trimming and J lost 5 bases, with 8 bases between them. The chain's CDR3 is CASSLSTGHQPQHF. CDR3 bases: TGTGCCAGCAGTTTATCGACGGGGCATCAGCCCCAGCATTTT.

The rearrangement uses TRBV15 and TRBJ2-7; D is perhaps TRBD1 (6 bases). This CDR3 spans 13 amino acids. Germline V CDR1 and CDR2: LNHNV, YYDKDF (reference sequence). Trimming cost V 3 bases and J 3 bases, with 9 bases left between them. The CDR3 DNA sequence: TGTGCCACCAGCAGGACAGGAGTCTACGAGCAGTACTTC. Translation: CATSRTGVYEQYF.

Notes on this clone: Other DNA sequences in the sample encode the same CDR3. The gene calls are TRBV3-1 (or the pseudogene TRBV3-2) and TRBJ2-7, with D unresolved. V lost 1 base, J lost 2 bases, and 3 bases lay in between. CDR3 length equals 12 residues. Looked up from germline, CDR1 is LGHDT and CDR2 is YNNKEL (reference sequence). The CDR3 loop is CASSQGPYEQYF. The CDR3 bases are TGTGCCAGCAGCCAAGGACCCTACGAGCAGTACTTC.

The chain links TRBV14 to TRBJ1-2; D ambiguous. The V gene lost 4 bases and the J gene lost 4 bases, with 10 bases spanning the gap. Germline CDR1 reads SGHDN; CDR2 reads FVKESK. The length of the CDR3 is 13 residues. CDR3 residues: CASSPLGIYGYTF. The DNA for the CDR3 is TGTGCCAGCAGCCCATTGGGGATCTATGGCTACACCTTC.

The V and J genes are TRBV6-5 and TRBJ1-1; no clear D gene. The germline gives CDR1 MNHEY, CDR2 SVGAGI. The CDR3 consists of 13 residues. Deletions cut 6 bases from V and 7 bases from J, with 15 bases between. Written as DNA, the CDR3 is TGTGCCAGCAGCACACGACGGAGAGGTGAAGCTTTCTTT. It encodes CASSTRRRGEAFF.

This rearrangement joins TRBV27 to TRBJ2-7; unclear D gene. Germline V lookup: CDR1 MNHEY, CDR2 SMNVEV (reference sequence). The CDR3 covers 15 residues. Between the trimmed V and J ends, which lost 3 bases and 2 bases, there was a span of 14 bases. CDR3 DNA sequence: TGTGCCAGCAGTTTGGACCCCTTGGGGACCTACGAGCAGTACTTC. Translated, it gives CASSLDPLGTYEQYF.

About this clone itself: This specimen includes other DNA sequences encoding the same CDR3. The rearrangement joins TRBV12-3 or TRBV12-4 to TRBJ2-5; D call uncertain. The CDR3 is made up of 13 amino acids. Trimming took off 3 bases at V and 0 bases at J, with 5 bases between the two ends. The CDR3 sequence: CASSLSDQETQYF. For the CDR3, the DNA is TGTGCCAGCAGTTTGTCAGACCAAGAGACCCAGTACTTC.

The V call is TRBV18, the J call TRBJ1-2; a possible D gene is TRBD1 (5 bases). V lost 1 base, J lost 6 bases, and 9 bases lay in between. The V gene's germline CDR1 is KGHSH and CDR2 LQKENI. CDR3 size: 13 residues. The CDR3 nucleotides are TGTGCCAGCTCACCACAGGGGAACGATGGCTACACCTTC. Protein product: CASSPQGNDGYTF.

This chain connects TRBV6-1 to TRBJ1-5; D unresolved. Germline values: CDR1 MNHNS, CDR2 SASEGT. Trimming pared 3 bases from V and 5 bases from J, leaving 8 bases between. This CDR3 comprises 13 residues. The CDR3 loop is CASSDYRDQPQHF. The CDR3 region has the DNA TGTGCCAGCAGTGATTACAGAGATCAGCCCCAGCATTTT.

The CDR3 DNA follows: TGTGCTAGTGGTACCCCGGGCGGGGGGGCTTTTAATGAGCAGTTCTTC. Protein sequence: CASGTPGGGAFNEQFF. The chain joins TRBV12-5 to TRBJ2-1, with 9 bases aligning to TRBD2. V was clipped by 5 bases and J by 7 bases; unmatched bases: 12. CDR3 size: 16 residues. Germline V gene data show CDR1 as LGHNT and CDR2 as FRNRAP.

This chain links TRBV15 with TRBJ2-7; D perhaps matches TRBD2 (5 bases). V lost 0 bases to trimming and J lost 4 bases, with 10 bases between them. The CDR3 contains 14 residues. The germline CDR1 and CDR2 sequences are LNHNV and YYDKDF (reference sequence). The CDR3 region is CATSRDRGRYEQYF. The CDR3 DNA is TGTGCCACCAGCAGAGATCGGGGTAGGTACGAGCAGTACTTC.

The chain has TRBV5-5 and TRBJ2-5; weak D call: TRBD1 (6 bases). CDR1 and CDR2 from the germline V gene are SGHKS and YYEKEE (reference sequence). CDR3 size: 15 residues. V lost 2 bases and J 4 bases, leaving 15 bases between the germline ends. The CDR3 loop is CASSLWFIRGETQYF. The CDR3 nucleotides read TGTGCCAGCAGCTTATGGTTCATCAGGGGAGAGACCCAGTACTTC.

This clone was detected once. V usage is TRBV5-4 and J usage is TRBJ1-3, with D unclear. The CDR3 extends over 14 amino acids. Germline V lookup: CDR1 SGHNT, CDR2 YYREEE (reference sequence). Deletions cut 2 bases from V and 2 bases from J, with 8 bases between. CDR3 loop: CASSFGRAGNTIYF. The CDR3 DNA sequence: TGTGCCAGCAGCTTCGGCAGAGCTGGAAACACCATATATTTT.

The rearrangement links TRBV7-9 to TRBJ2-1, with a tentative D call TRBD2 (5 bases). V shed 5 bases and J shed 0 bases, with 14 bases lying between them. The CDR3 length is 16 residues. Germline V gives CDR1 SEHNR, CDR2 FQNEAQ (reference sequence). CDR3: CASSPPLASSYNEQFF. CDR3 in DNA: TGTGCCAGCAGCCCCCCTCTAGCTAGCTCCTACAATGAGCAGTTCTTC.

V is TRBV2 and J is TRBJ1-2; D remains unclear. V was trimmed by 10 bases and J by 0 bases, leaving 12 bases between them. The CDR3 covers 13 residues. CDR1 is SNHLY, CDR2 FYNNEI, per germline. For the CDR3, the DNA is TGTGCCACCCCGGTGGCGGCTAACTATGGCTACACCTTC. Translating gives CATPVAANYGYTF.

The V call is TRBV5-1, the J call TRBJ2-7; no definite D call. Per the germline V gene, CDR1 is SGHRS and CDR2 is YFSETQ. V dropped 0 bases and J dropped 0 bases, with 4 bases sitting between them. The CDR3 has 13 residues. The DNA of the CDR3 is TGCGCCAGCAGCTTGGCCAACTCCTACGAGCAGTACTTC. Translation gives CASSLANSYEQYF.

This clone was detected once. The rearrangement uses TRBV9 and TRBJ1-2; 8 bases map to TRBD1. V trimming: 4 bases; J trimming: 2 bases; junction bases outside the gene matches: 7. The CDR3 extends over 15 amino acids. Germline V gene data show CDR1 as SGDLS and CDR2 as YYNGEE. DNA for the CDR3: TGTGCCAGCAGCTTCATGACAGGGGTAAACTATGGCTACACCTTC. Translated: CASSFMTGVNYGYTF.

This chain connects TRBV4-3 to TRBJ1-2, with D uncertain. Germline CDR1 reads LGHNA; CDR2 reads YSLEER. The CDR3 consists of 14 residues. V lost 6 bases, J lost 4 bases, and 15 bases lay in between. For the CDR3, the DNA is TGCGCCAGCAGTCCAAGAGCCCAGATCTATGGCTACACCTTC. Amino acids: CASSPRAQIYGYTF.

The chain employs TRBV30 and TRBJ2-3; D call uncertain. The germline V gene encodes CDR1 GTSNPN and CDR2 SVGIG (reference sequence). The CDR3 totals 15 residues. Trimming shortened V by 0 bases and J by 0 bases, and 10 bases separated the two germline ends. CDR3 sequence reads: CAWSVPRPSTDTQYF. The DNA of the CDR3 is TGTGCCTGGAGTGTTCCTAGACCTAGCACAGATACGCAGTATTTT.

This chain links TRBV27 with TRBJ2-7, with D possibly matching TRBD2 (5 bases). CDR1 is MNHEY, CDR2 SMNVEV, per germline (reference sequence). Trimming left V 8 bases short and J 3 bases short, with 17 bases between. The CDR3 consists of 14 residues. CDR3 nucleotide sequence: TGTGCCAGCTCCCCCGGGGTAGCACACTACGAGCAGTACTTC. Amino acid sequence: CASSPGVAHYEQYF.

The chain couples TRBV7-2 to TRBJ2-7; the match to TRBD1 covers 7 bases. Per the germline V gene, CDR1 is SGHTA and CDR2 is FQGNSA. The CDR3 is 14 residues long. With 3 bases clipped from V and 4 bases from J, the junction kept 6 bases outside the gene matches. The CDR3 coding sequence is TGTGCCAGCAGCTTCCAAGGGGGCAGGTACGAGCAGTACTTC. As protein: CASSFQGGRYEQYF. Supplemented by reference TRBV7-2 and TRBJ2-7, the full variable domain reads GAGVSQSPSNKVTEKGKDVELRCDPISGHTALYWYRQSLGQGLEFLIYFQGNSAPDKSGLPSDRFSAERTGGSVSTLTIQRTQQEDSAVYLCASSFQGGRYEQYFGPGTRLTVT.

CDR3 protein: CASSTDLSGGYGYTF. The CDR3 DNA follows: TGTGCCAGCAGTACCGATTTGTCAGGAGGCTATGGCTACACCTTC. This chain joins TRBV6-5 and TRBJ1-2; no firm D call. Trimming removed 5 bases from V and 4 bases from J, with 17 bases in between. This CDR3 is built from 15 residues. CDR1 is MNHEY and CDR2 is SVGAGI in the germline V gene.

The chain links TRBV7-9 to TRBJ1-5, with TRBD1 identical over 9 bases. Germline CDR1 and CDR2: SEHNR and FQNEAQ (reference sequence). Unmatched junction bases numbered 6, after V lost 5 bases and J lost 4 bases. The CDR3 has 15 residues. DNA for the CDR3: TGTGCCAGCAGCGGGCGGGACAGGGCGAATCAGCCCCAGCATTTT. Its translation: CASSGRDRANQPQHF.

The chain recombines TRBV3-1 (or the pseudogene TRBV3-2) with TRBJ1-6; 9 bases match TRBD1. The CDR3 is 18 residues long. The V gene end was trimmed by 0 bases and the J gene end by 3 bases; junction bases not matched to a gene: 6. Germline CDR1 is LGHDT and CDR2 is YNNKEL (reference sequence). The CDR3 nucleotides read TGTGCCAGCAGCCAAGAGGGACAGGGAAGGTTCTATAATTCACCCCTCCACTTT. Translating gives CASSQEGQGRFYNSPLHF.

This chain uses TRBV27 with TRBJ2-7, with 7 bases identical to TRBD1. V lost 4 bases to trimming and J lost 1 base; unmatched junction nucleotides: 1. CDR1 and CDR2 from the germline V gene are MNHEY and SMNVEV (reference sequence). This CDR3 is 13 amino acids long. For the CDR3, the DNA is TGTGCCAGCAGTTCGGACAGGTCCTACGAGCAGTACTTC. Its protein product is CASSSDRSYEQYF.

The chain recombines TRBV9 with TRBJ1-2; 8 bases line up with TRBD1. Germline assignment: CDR1 SGDLS and CDR2 YYNGEE. This CDR3 is built from 12 residues. J gave up 5 bases and V 5 bases, and 2 bases lay outside the gene matches. As DNA, the CDR3 is TGTGCCAGCAGGCGGACAGGGTATGGCTACACCTTC. It is translated as CASRRTGYGYTF.